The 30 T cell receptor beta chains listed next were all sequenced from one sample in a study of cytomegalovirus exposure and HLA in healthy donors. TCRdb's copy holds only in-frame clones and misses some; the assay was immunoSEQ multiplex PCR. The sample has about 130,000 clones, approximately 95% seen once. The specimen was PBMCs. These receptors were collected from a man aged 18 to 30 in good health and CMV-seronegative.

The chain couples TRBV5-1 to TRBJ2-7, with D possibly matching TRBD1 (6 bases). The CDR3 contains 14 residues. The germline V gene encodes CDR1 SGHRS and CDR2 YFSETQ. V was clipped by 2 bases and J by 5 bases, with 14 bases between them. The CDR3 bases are TGCGCCAGCAGCTTACAGGGAAGGGGTAACGAGCAGTACTTC. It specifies CASSLQGRGNEQYF.

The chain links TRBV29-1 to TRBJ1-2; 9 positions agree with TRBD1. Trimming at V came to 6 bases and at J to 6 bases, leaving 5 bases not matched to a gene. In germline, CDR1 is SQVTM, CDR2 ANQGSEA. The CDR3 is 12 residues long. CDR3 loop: CSVPTGGDGYTF. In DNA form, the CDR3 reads TGCAGCGTACCGACAGGGGGAGATGGCTACACCTTC. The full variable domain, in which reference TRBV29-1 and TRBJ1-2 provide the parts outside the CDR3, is SAVISQKPSRDICQRGTSLTIQCQVDSQVTMMFWYRQQPGQSLTLIATANQGSEATYESGFVIDKFPISRPNLTFSTLTVSNMSPEDSSIYLCSVPTGGDGYTFGSGTRLTVV.

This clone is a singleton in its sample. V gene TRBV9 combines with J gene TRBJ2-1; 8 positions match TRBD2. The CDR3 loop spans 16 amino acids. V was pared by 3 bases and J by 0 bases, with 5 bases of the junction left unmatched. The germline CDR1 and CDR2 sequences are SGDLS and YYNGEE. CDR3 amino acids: CASSDGSGSSYNEQFF. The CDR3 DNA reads TGTGCCAGCAGCGACGGAAGCGGGAGCTCCTACAATGAGCAGTTCTTC.

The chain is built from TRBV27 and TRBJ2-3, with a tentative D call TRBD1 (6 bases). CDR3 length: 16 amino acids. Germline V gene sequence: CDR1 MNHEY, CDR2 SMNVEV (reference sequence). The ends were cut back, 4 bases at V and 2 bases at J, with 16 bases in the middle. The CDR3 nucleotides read TGTGCCAGCAGTTCTCGGACAGCGATTAACACAGATACGCAGTATTTT. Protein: CASSSRTAINTDTQYF.

CDR3 bases: TGTGCCAGCAGCTTGACAGGGGGCCCCCTGGCCTGGCCCTACGAGCAGTACTTC. Translating gives CASSLTGGPLAWPYEQYF. The chain recombines TRBV7-4 with TRBJ2-7; 10 positions match TRBD1. Unmatched junction bases numbered 13, after V lost 3 bases and J lost 2 bases. This CDR3 has 18 amino acids. Looked up from germline, CDR1 is SGHVT and CDR2 is SQSDAQ.

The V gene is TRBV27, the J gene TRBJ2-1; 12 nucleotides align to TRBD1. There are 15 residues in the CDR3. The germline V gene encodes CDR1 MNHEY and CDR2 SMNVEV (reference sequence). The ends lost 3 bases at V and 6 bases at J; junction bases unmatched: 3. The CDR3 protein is CASSFPGQGANEQFF. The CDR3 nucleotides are TGTGCCAGCAGTTTCCCGGGACAGGGGGCCAATGAGCAGTTCTTC.

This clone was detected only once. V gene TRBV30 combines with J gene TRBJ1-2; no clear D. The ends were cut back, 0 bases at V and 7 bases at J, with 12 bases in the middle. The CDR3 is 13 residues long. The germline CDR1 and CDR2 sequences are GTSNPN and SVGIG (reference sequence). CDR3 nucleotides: TGTGCCTGGAGTGTACGGGGTCGATCTGGCTACACCTTC. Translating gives CAWSVRGRSGYTF.

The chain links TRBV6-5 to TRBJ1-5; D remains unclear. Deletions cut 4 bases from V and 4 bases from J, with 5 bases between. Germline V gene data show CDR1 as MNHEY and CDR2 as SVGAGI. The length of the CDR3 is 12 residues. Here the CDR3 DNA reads TGTGCCAGCAGTTCCCTTAATCAGCCCCAGCATTTT. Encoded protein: CASSSLNQPQHF.

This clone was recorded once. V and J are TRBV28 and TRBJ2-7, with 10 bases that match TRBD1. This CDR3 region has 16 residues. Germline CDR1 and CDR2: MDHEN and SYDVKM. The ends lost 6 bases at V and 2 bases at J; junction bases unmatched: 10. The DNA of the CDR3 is TGTGCCAGCAGGAGTCTGGGGACAGGGGAACCCTACGAGCAGTACTTC. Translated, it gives CASRSLGTGEPYEQYF.

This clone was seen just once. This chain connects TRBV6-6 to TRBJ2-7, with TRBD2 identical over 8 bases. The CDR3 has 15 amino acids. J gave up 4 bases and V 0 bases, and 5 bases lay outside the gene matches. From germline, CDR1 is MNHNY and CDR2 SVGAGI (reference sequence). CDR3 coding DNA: TGTGCCAGCAGTTACTCGCCCGGGAGGGAGTACGAGCAGTACTTC. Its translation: CASSYSPGREYEQYF.

The CDR3, as DNA: TGCAGCGCGACAACTAGCACAGATACGCAGTATTTT. Translation gives CSATTSTDTQYF. The rearrangement uses TRBV29-1 and TRBJ2-3; no reliable D call. V was clipped by 7 bases and J by 0 bases, with 8 bases between them. The CDR3 runs to 12 residues. Germline loops: CDR1 SQVTM, CDR2 ANQGSEA.

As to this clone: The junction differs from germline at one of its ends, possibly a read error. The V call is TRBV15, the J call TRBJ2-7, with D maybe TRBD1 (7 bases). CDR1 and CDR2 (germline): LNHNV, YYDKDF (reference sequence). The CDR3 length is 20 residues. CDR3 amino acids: CTTSRYQPQGVGGRPYEQYF. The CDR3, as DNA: TGTACCACCAGCAGATACCAACCCCAGGGGGTGGGGGGAAGGCCCTACGAGCAGTACTTC.

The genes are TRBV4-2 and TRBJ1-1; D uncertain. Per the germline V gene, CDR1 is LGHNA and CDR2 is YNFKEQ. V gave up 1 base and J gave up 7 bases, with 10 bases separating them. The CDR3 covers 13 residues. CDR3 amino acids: CASSQGRPYEAFF. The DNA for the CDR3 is TGTGCCAGCAGCCAAGGCAGGCCCTATGAAGCTTTCTTT.

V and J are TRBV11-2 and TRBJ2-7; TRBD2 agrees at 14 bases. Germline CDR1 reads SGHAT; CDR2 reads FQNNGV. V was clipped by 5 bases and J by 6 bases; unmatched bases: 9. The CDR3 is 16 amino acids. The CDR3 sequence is CASSLGLAGAPSEQYF. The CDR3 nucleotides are TGTGCCAGCAGCCTGGGACTAGCGGGAGCCCCGTCCGAGCAGTACTTC.

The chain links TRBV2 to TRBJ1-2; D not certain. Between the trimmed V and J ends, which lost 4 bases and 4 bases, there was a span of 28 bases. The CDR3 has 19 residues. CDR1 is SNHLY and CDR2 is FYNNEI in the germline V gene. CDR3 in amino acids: CASSGERRSGSLTFYGYTF. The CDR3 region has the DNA TGTGCCAGCAGTGGAGAGCGGAGAAGCGGCAGTCTTACGTTCTATGGCTACACCTTC.

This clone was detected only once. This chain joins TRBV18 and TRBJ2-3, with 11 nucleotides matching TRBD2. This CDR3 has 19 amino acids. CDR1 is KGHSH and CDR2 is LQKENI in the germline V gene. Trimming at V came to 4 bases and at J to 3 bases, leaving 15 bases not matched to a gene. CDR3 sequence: CASSLRTVIAGGKTDTQYF. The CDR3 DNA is TGTGCCAGCTCACTGAGGACGGTGATAGCGGGAGGGAAGACAGATACGCAGTATTTT.

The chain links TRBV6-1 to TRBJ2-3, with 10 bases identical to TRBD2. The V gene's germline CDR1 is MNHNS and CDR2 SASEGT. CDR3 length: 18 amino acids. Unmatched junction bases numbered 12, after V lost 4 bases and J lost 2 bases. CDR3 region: CASSGGALAGLTTDTQYF. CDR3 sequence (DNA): TGTGCCAGCAGTGGCGGGGCACTAGCGGGACTCACCACAGATACGCAGTATTTT.

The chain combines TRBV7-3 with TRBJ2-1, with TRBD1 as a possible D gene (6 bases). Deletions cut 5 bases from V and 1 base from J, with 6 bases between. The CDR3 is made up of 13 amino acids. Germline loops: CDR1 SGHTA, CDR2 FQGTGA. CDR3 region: CASSQGSYNEQFF. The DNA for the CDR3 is TGTGCCAGCAGCCAGGGGTCCTACAATGAGCAGTTCTTC.

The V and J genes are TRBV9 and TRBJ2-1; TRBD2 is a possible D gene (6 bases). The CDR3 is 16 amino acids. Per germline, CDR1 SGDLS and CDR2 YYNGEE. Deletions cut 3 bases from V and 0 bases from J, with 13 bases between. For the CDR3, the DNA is TGTGCCAGCAGCGGCGTGTCGGGAGACTCCTACAATGAGCAGTTCTTC. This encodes CASSGVSGDSYNEQFF.

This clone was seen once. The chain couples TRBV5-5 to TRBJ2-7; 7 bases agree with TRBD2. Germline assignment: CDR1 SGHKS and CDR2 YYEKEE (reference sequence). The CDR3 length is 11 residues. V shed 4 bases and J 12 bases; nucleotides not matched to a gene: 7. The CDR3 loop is CASSSGVLWYF. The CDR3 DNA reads TGTGCCAGCAGCAGCGGGGTCCTTTGGTACTTC.

The CDR3 bases are TGTGCCAGCAGTTTATTGGCGGGACAGGGGGCGGGTGAGCAGTACTTC. Amino acids: CASSLLAGQGAGEQYF. This chain connects TRBV27 to TRBJ2-7, with 12 bases aligning to TRBD1. CDR1 is MNHEY, CDR2 SMNVEV, per germline (reference sequence). The CDR3 extends over 16 amino acids. Trimming cost V 1 base and J 7 bases; bases outside gene matches: 8.

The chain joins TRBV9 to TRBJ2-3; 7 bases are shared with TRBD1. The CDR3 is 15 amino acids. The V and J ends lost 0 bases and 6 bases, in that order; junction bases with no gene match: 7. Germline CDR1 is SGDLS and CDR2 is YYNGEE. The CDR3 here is CASSVGGQFPDTQYF. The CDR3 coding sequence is TGTGCCAGCAGCGTAGGGGGACAGTTTCCTGATACGCAGTATTTT.

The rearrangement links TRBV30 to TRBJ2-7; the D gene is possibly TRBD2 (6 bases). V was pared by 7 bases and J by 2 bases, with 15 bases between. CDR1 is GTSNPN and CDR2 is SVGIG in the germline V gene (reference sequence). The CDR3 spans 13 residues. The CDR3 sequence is CASREGLTYEQYF. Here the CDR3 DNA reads TGTGCCTCCCGCGAGGGACTTACCTACGAGCAGTACTTC.

CDR3 bases: TGTGCCAGCAGTTCCCCCCCCGGACTAGCGGGAGGATGGGAGCAGTTCTTC. This codes for CASSSPPGLAGGWEQFF. V gene TRBV27 combines with J gene TRBJ2-1; 14 nucleotides align to TRBD2. The germline V gene has CDR1 MNHEY and CDR2 SMNVEV (reference sequence). CDR3 length: 17 residues. Trimming took 4 bases from V and 10 from J; bases not matched to a gene: 12.

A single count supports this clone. In DNA form, the CDR3 reads TGTGCCAGCTCACCTCGGGGGGCAGCTAACACTGAAGCTTTCTTT. Translation: CASSPRGAANTEAFF. This sequence joins TRBV18 and TRBJ1-1; a possible D gene is TRBD1 (6 bases). Looked up from germline, CDR1 is KGHSH and CDR2 is LQKENI. V was clipped by 3 bases and J by 2 bases, with 13 bases between them. The CDR3 covers 15 residues. The full variable domain, completed using reference TRBV18 and TRBJ1-1, is NAGVMQNPRHLVRRRGQEARLRCSPMKGHSHVYWYRQLPEEGLKFMVYLQKENIIDESGMPKERFSAEFPKEGPSILRIQQVVRGDSAAYFCASSPRGAANTEAFFGQGTRLTVV.

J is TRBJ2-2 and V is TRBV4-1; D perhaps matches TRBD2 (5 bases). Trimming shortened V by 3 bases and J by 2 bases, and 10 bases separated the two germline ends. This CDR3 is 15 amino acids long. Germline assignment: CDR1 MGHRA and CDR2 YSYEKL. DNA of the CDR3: TGCGCCAGCAGCCATACCGGGGTCAACACCGGGGAGCTGTTTTTT. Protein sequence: CASSHTGVNTGELFF.

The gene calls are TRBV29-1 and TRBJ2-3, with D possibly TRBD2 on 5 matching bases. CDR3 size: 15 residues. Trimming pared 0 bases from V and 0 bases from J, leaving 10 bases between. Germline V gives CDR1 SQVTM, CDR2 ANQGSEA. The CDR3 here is CSVEDASHSTDTQYF. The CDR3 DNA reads TGCAGCGTTGAAGATGCTAGCCACAGCACAGATACGCAGTATTTT.

CDR3 in amino acids: CASSLVGTGSYNEQFF. The CDR3 DNA reads as TGTGCCAGCAGCTTAGTAGGGACAGGGTCCTACAATGAGCAGTTCTTC. J is TRBJ2-1 and V is TRBV7-2; 9 nucleotides match TRBD1. This CDR3 comprises 16 residues. With V trimmed by 1 base and J by 1 base, 2 bases remained unmatched. Germline V gene lookup returns CDR1 SGHTA and CDR2 FQGNSA.

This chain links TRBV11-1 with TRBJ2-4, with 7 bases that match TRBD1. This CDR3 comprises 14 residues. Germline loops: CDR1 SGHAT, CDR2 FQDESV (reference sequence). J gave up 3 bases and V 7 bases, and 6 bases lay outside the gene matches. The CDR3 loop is CASTSGTDKNIQYF. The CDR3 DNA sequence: TGTGCCAGCACCTCCGGGACAGACAAAAACATTCAGTACTTC.

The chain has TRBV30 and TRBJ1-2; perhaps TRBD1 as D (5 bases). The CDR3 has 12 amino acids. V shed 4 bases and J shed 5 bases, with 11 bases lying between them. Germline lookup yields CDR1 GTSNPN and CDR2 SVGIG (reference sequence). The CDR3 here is CAWTWGTYGYTF. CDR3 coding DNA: TGTGCCTGGACTTGGGGCACGTATGGCTACACCTTC.